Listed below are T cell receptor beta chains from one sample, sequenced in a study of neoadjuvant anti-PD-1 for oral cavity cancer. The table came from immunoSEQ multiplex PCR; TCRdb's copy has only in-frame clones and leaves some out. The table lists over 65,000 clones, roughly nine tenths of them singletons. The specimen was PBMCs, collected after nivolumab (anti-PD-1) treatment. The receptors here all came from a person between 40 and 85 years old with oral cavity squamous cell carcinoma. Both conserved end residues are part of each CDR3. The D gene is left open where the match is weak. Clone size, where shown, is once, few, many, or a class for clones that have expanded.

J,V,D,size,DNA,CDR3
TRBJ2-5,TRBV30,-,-,TGTGCCTGGAGTGAAGGGAGCGGACCCCGGCAAGAGACCCAGTACTTC,CAWSEGSGPRQETQYF
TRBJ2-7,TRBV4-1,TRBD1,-,TGCGCCAGCAGCCAAGGCGGACAGGGGATCTACGAGCAGTACTTC,CASSQGGQGIYEQYF
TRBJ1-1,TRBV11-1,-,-,TGTGCCAGCAGCTTAGGTCCTACCGGGGACACTGAAGCTTTCTTT,CASSLGPTGDTEAFF
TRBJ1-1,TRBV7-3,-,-,TGTGCCAGCAGTTTCCAGGGTAACACTGAAGCTTTCTTT,CASSFQGNTEAFF
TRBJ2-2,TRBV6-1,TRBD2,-,TGTGCCGGTTCGGGAGGGAACACCGGGGAGCTGTTTTTT,CAGSGGNTGELFF
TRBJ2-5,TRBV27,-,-,TGTGCCAGCAGTCTGACACCGTACCAAGAGACCCAGTACTTC,CASSLTPYQETQYF
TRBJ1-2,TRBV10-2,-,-,TGCGCCAGCAGTGAGTCGGTCATGGACTATGGCTACACCTTC,CASSESVMDYGYTF
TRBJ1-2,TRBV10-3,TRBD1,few,TGTGCCATCAGTGAAGGACAGGGAACCAACTATGGCTACACCTTC,CAISEGQGTNYGYTF
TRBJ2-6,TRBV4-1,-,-,TGCGCCAGCAGCCAGACGACAGGAAACTCTGGGGCCAACGTCCTGACTTTC,CASSQTTGNSGANVLTF
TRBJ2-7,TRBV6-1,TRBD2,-,TGTGCCAGCAGTGAAGGACTAGCAGACTACGAGCAGTACTTC,CASSEGLADYEQYF
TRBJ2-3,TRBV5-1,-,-,TGCGCCAGCTGGAATAGGGGAGAGGCAGATACGCAGTATTTT,CASWNRGEADTQYF
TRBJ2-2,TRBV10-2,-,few,TGCGCCAGCAGCTTCTCCAGGGCGAACACCGGGGAGCTGTTTTTT,CASSFSRANTGELFF
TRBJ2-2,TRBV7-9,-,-,TGTGCCAGCAGCTGGAGGGGGCAGAACACCGGGGAGCTGTTTTTT,CASSWRGQNTGELFF
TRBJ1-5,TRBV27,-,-,TGTGCCAGCAGCCTTAACAGGGTAGGCCAGCCCCAGCATTTT,CASSLNRVGQPQHF
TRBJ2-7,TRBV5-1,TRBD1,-,TGCGCCAGCAGCCGGGACAGGGGGCTCTACGAGCAGTACTTC,CASSRDRGLYEQYF
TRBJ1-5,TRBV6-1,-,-,TGTGCCAGCAGTCCCAACCCCTATCAGCCCCAGCATTTT,CASSPNPYQPQHF
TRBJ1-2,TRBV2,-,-,TGTGCCAGCAGTCTCCAAGCCGGTGCGTTGGACGGCTACACCTTC,CASSLQAGALDGYTF
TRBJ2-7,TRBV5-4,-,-,TGTGCCAGCACCCAGACCGGAACCTACGAGCAGTACTTC,CASTQTGTYEQYF
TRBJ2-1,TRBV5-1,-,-,TGCGCCAGCAGCATTCTAGGGGGTAATGAGCAGTTCTTC,CASSILGGNEQFF
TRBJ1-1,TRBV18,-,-,TGTGCCAGCTCACCCGCCTCGCGTGTAGTGAACACTGAAGCTTTCTTT,CASSPASRVVNTEAFF
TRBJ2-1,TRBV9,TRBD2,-,TGTGCCAGCAGCCCCCCTCCGGGGGGGGCGTACAATGAGCAGTTCTTC,CASSPPPGGAYNEQFF
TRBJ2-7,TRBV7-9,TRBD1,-,TGTGCCAGCAGCCCGCTACCGGGACAGGGGTCCCCAGAGCAGTACTTC,CASSPLPGQGSPEQYF
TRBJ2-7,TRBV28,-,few,TGTGCCAGCATTAGTTTGGCGGGCGGAGGCTACGAGCAGTACTTC,CASISLAGGGYEQYF
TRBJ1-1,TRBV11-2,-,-,TGTGCCAGCAGGGGTCTACAGCTTAACACTGAAGCTTTCTTT,CASRGLQLNTEAFF
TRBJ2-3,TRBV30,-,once,TGTGCCTGGAGTTCACCGGGGGCAGATACGCAGTATTTT,CAWSSPGADTQYF
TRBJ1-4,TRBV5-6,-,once,TGTGCCAGCAGCTTGAAAGGAAGAAAACTGTTTTTT,CASSLKGRKLFF
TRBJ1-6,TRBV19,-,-,TGTGCCAGTAGTATTGGCAGGAGAGTTTCACCCCTCCACTTT,CASSIGRRVSPLHF
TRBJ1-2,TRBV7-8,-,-,TGTGCCAGCAGCTTAGAGGTTGGGAGGACTAACTATGGCTACACCTTC,CASSLEVGRTNYGYTF
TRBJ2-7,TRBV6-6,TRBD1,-,TGTGCCAGCACTAGATTAAGGGGACAGGGGGCGTGGGAGCAGTACTTC,CASTRLRGQGAWEQYF
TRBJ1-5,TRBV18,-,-,TGTGCCAGCTCACCAGGGAGCAATCAGCCCCAGCATTTT,CASSPGSNQPQHF
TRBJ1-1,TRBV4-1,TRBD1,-,TGCGCCAGCAGCCAGCTCCCGGGACAGGGGGTTGAGAACACTGAAGCTTTCTTT,CASSQLPGQGVENTEAFF
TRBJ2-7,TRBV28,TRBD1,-,TGTGCCAGCAGCACCCAGGGGGCCTCCTACGAGCAGTACTTC,CASSTQGASYEQYF
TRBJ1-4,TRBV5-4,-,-,TGTGCCAGCGGGGGTGGCGGGGAGAATGAAAAACTGTTTTTT,CASGGGGENEKLFF
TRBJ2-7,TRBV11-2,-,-,TGTGCCAGCAGCTTATGGAGGGGGAACGAGCAGTACTTC,CASSLWRGNEQYF